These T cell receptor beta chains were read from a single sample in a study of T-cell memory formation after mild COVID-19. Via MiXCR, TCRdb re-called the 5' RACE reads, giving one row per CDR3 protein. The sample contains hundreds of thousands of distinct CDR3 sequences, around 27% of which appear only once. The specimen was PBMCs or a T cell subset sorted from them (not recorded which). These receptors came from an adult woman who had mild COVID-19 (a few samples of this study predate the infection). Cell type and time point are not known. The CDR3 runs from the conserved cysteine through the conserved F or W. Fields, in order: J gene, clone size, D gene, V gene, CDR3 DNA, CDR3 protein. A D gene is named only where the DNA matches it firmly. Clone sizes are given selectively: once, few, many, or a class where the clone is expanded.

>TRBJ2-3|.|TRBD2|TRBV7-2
TGTGCCAGCAGCTTAGGCCTAGGGACTAGCGGGATGGGCGCAGATACGCAGTATTTT
CASSLGLGTSGMGADTQYF
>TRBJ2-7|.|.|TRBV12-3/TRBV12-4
TGTGCCAGCAGCCCCGAATACCGCTACGAGCAGTACTTC
CASSPEYRYEQYF
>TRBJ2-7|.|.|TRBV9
TGTGCCAGCAGCGTAGCTGTTGCGGGGCTACAGGAGGAGCAGTACTTC
CASSVAVAGLQEEQYF
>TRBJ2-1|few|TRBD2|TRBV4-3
TGCGCCAGCAGCCGGGAGACACCGACTAGCGTGGCTTACAATGAGCAGTTCTTC
CASSRETPTSVAYNEQFF
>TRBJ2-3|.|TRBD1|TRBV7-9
TGTGCCAGCAGCCACCGGGACAGACGAATCACAGATACGCAGTATTTT
CASSHRDRRITDTQYF
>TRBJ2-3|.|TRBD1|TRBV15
TGTGCCACCAGCGCAACCGGGACAGGTATCACAGATACGCAGTATTTT
CATSATGTGITDTQYF
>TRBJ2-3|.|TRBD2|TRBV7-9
TGTGCCAGCAACTACGCGGGAGCATCCACAGATACGCAGTATTTT
CASNYAGASTDTQYF
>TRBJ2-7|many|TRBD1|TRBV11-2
TGTGCCAGCAGCTTAGAGGGGCCGGGGACAGGGGCGGGCGAGCAGTACTTC
CASSLEGPGTGAGEQYF
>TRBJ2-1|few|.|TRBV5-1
TGCGCCAGCAGCTTGGCCTTGGAACCTGAGCAGTTCTTC
CASSLALEPEQFF
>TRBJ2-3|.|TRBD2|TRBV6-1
TGTGCCAGCAGGAGCGGGGGGGCGACAGATACGCAGTATTTT
CASRSGGATDTQYF
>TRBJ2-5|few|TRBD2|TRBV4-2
TGTGCCAGCAGCCAAGATAGGGCGCGGGGGAAAGAGACCCAGTACTTC
CASSQDRARGKETQYF
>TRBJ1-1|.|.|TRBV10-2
TGCGCCAGCAGTTACAGGGAAACTGAAGCTTTCTTT
CASSYRETEAFF
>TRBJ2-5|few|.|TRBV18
TGTGCCAGCTCACCACCGTTGGGGGAGACCCAGTACTTC
CASSPPLGETQYF
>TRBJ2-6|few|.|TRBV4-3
TGCGCCAGCAGCCAAGATATGAGGACTGGGGCCAACGTCCTGACTTTC
CASSQDMRTGANVLTF
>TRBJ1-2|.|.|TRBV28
TGTGCCAGCAGTATCGCCGGCACTTCGGGAAACTATGGCTACACCTTC
CASSIAGTSGNYGYTF
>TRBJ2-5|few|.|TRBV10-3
TGTGCCATCAGTGATCTAGGGGGGCAGAAAGAGACCCAGTACTTC
CAISDLGGQKETQYF
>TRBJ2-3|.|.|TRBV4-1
TGCGCCAGCAGCCAAGGAGGGGGCGGGGGGTTGTCCACAGATACGCAGTATTTT
CASSQGGGGGLSTDTQYF
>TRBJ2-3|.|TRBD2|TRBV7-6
TGTGCCAGCAGCTTAGTCCGGGGGGGGGACACAGATACGCAGTATTTT
CASSLVRGGDTDTQYF
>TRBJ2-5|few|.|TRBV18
TGTGCCAGCTCACCTGGGGACTGGGAGACCCAGTACTTC
CASSPGDWETQYF
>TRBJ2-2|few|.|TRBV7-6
TGTGCCAGCAGCTTCCCCGGTGGGGCGCTGGGCACCGGGGAGCTGTTTTTT
CASSFPGGALGTGELFF
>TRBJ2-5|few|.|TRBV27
TGTGCCACCAGGAGGCGGCTTGGGGAGACCCAGTACTTC
CATRRRLGETQYF
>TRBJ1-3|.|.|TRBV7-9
TGTGCCAGCAGGGCCCTTAGCGGGACGAATGGAAACACCATATATTTT
CASRALSGTNGNTIYF
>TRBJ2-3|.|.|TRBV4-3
TGCGCCAGCAGTCCTGGGCGCACAGATACGCAGTATTTT
CASSPGRTDTQYF
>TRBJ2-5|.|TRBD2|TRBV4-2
TGTGCCAGCAGCCAAGATAGGGTATCGATCCTAGCGGGAGTCGCGGCCCAGTACTTC
CASSQDRVSILAGVAAQYF
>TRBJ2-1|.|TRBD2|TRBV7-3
TGTGCCAGCAGCTCCTCCGGGACTACAAATGAGCAGTTCTTC
CASSSSGTTNEQFF
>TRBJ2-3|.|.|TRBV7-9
TGTGCCAGCAGCTCCCAGCTAGGCACAGATACGCAGTATTTT
CASSSQLGTDTQYF
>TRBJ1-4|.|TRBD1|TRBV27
TGTGCCAGCAGTCTCTACGGGACAGACGGAGAAAAACTGTTTTTT
CASSLYGTDGEKLFF
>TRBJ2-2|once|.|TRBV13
TGTGCCAGCAGCTTAGGGTTCGCGGGTACGAACACCGGGGAGCTGTTTTTT
CASSLGFAGTNTGELFF
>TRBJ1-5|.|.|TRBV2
TGTGCCAGCAGTGATAGTAGGGTCAATCAGCCCCAGCATTTT
CASSDSRVNQPQHF
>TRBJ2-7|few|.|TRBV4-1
TGCGCCAGCAGCCAAGATAGGCCAGCCTACGAGCAGTACTTC
CASSQDRPAYEQYF
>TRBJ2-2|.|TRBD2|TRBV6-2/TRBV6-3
TGTGCCAGCAACACGGGGGGATCCGGGGAGCTGTTTTTT
CASNTGGSGELFF
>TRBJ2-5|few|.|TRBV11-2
TGTGCCAGCAGCTCACCCGGACCACAAGAGACCCAGTACTTC
CASSSPGPQETQYF
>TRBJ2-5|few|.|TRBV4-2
TGTGCCAGCAGCCTTGGGCGGCAACAAGAGACCCAGTACTTC
CASSLGRQQETQYF
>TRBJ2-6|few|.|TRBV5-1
TGCGCCAGCAGCCCAGGGACTTTCAGCTCTGGGGCCAACGTCCTGACTTTC
CASSPGTFSSGANVLTF
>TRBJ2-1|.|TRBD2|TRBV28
TGTGCCAGCAGGGGCGGGACTAGCGGGAGTACCTACAATGAGCAGTTCTTC
CASRGGTSGSTYNEQFF
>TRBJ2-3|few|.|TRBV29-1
TGCAGCGTTGAGGGGACAAAAACCACTAGCACAGATACGCAGTATTTT
CSVEGTKTTSTDTQYF
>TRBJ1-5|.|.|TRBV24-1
TGTGCCACCAGTGATTGGGAAAGGGGCCGGAATCAGCCCCAGCATTTT
CATSDWERGRNQPQHF